The entry below describes one T cell receptor beta chain. Germline loops: CDR1 SGHTA, CDR2 FQGNSA. CDR3 length equals 15 residues. The junction had 5 bases not matched to a gene; V was cut back by 1 base and J by 8 bases. Authors' methods: Reference gene primer amplification gave estimated nucleated cell counts. Using immunoSEQ multiplex PCR, the repertoire was profiled, and TCRdb retains in-frame clones only, with some absent. V, J and clone size are those of that table, while D and trimming were read from the DNA. The table shows 310,000 or so clones, with around 87% occurring only once. This entry comes from a study of blood T cell repertoires in COVID-19. Study-wide context: PBMCs, B-cell-depleted T cells, or T cells were the source of the cDNA or gDNA that made up the material.

The chain recombines TRBV7-2 with TRBJ1-6; 7 nucleotides align to TRBD1. The sample comprised peripheral blood. The TCR was taken from a man between 65 and 80 years old with acute or convalescent COVID-19. For the CDR3, the DNA is TGTGCCAGCAGCTTAGTTCAGGGGGGTCATTCACCCCTCCACTTT. It translates to CASSLVQGGHSPLHF.